This T cell receptor (beta chain) was captured by sequencing in a study of PD-1 blockade in classical Hodgkin lymphoma. At the level of the study: With a 2-week interval, patients received intravenous nivolumab at 3 mg/kg. Findings and caveats of the study: By cycle point C4D1, TCR diversity had risen significantly in CD4+ cells (but not CD8+ cells). Exclusion covered patients beginning nivolumab under 1 year post-ASCT.

Produced via immunoSEQ multiplex PCR; TCRdb's table is partial and in-frame only. This sample has 60,000 or so clones, with 90% found just once. Germline V CDR1 and CDR2: SGHDT, YYEEEE. This CDR3 has 15 residues. V shed 0 bases, J shed 0 bases, and the junction held 2 bases outside the gene matches. Relapse was seen in all patients after autologous stem cell transplantation, and brentuximab vedotin exposure was variable. Only one count was recorded for this clone. The target antigen is unknown. The source of this sequence is a human donor with classical Hodgkin lymphoma. The sequences come from peripheral blood mononuclear cells (PBMCs), collected at baseline. V gene TRBV5-6 combines with J gene TRBJ2-7; 8 bases are a match to TRBD2. The CDR3 DNA sequence: TGTGCCAGCAGCTTGGACAGCGGGAGCTCCTACGAGCAGTACTTC. Protein sequence: CASSLDSGSSYEQYF.